A single sample is the source of the 26 T cell receptor beta chains below, sequenced in a study of blood T cells in healthy people across ages. PCR was performed a second time for about 6 to 11 cycles using a sample-barcoded 5' primer and a J-beta primer mix. TCRdb ran MiXCR on the 5' RACE reads and lists one entry per CDR3 protein. The data contain roughly 680,000 distinct CDR3 sequences, 45% to 60% of them seen just once; the ten biggest clones take up approximately 12%. Sequenced sample: blood. All receptors derive from a woman older than 75 in good health.

The chain has TRBV6-2 or TRBV6-3 and TRBJ2-3, with D perhaps TRBD1 (6 bases). Looked up from germline, CDR1 is MNHEY and CDR2 is SVGEGT. This CDR3 comprises 15 residues. The ends were cut back, 6 bases at V and 2 bases at J, with 15 bases in the middle. The DNA for the CDR3 is TGTGCCAGCAGCTCTAGGACAGCAGTCACAGATACGCAGTATTTT. Protein: CASSSRTAVTDTQYF.

The V call is TRBV20-1, the J call TRBJ1-1; the D is unclear. Germline V CDR1 and CDR2: DFQATT, SNEGSKA (reference sequence). CDR3 length equals 15 residues. V was shortened by 1 base and J by 6 bases, with 18 bases between the two germline ends. The CDR3, as DNA: TGCAGTGCTAGAGGCCCTGTTGAAGGGATCTCTGAAGCTTTCTTT. Protein sequence: CSARGPVEGISEAFF.

This chain links TRBV13 with TRBJ2-5, with 10 positions matching TRBD1. CDR1 and CDR2 from the germline V gene are PRHDT and FYEKMQ (reference sequence). V trimming: 7 bases; J trimming: 4 bases; junction bases outside the gene matches: 12. The CDR3 extends over 16 amino acids. CDR3 sequence: CASTPRGQGVPETQYF. In nucleotides, the CDR3 is TGTGCCAGCACCCCACGCGGACAGGGGGTTCCAGAGACCCAGTACTTC.

This chain connects TRBV12-3 or TRBV12-4 to TRBJ1-4, with TRBD1 as a possible D gene (6 bases). V lost 6 bases to trimming and J lost 7 bases, with 21 bases between them. This CDR3 region has 16 residues. CDR3 sequence: CASSQGGYRVAEKLFF. CDR3 DNA sequence: TGTGCCAGCAGCCAAGGAGGTTACAGGGTGGCTGAAAAACTGTTTTTT.

The chain is built from TRBV6-5 and TRBJ2-4; D uncertain. The DNA end lines up better with TRBJ2-7; the J call may be wrong. Germline V CDR1 and CDR2: MNHEY, SVGAGI. The CDR3 consists of 15 residues. The CDR3 DNA follows: TGTGCCAGCAGTTACTCGAGGAACGGAGCCTACGAGCAGTACTTC. It encodes CASSYSRNGAYEQYF.

The V gene is TRBV12-3 or TRBV12-4, the J gene TRBJ2-2; 7 bases fit TRBD2. The CDR3 spans 14 residues. V dropped 7 bases and J dropped 6; count of bases not matched to a gene: 8. CDR3 bases: TGTGCCAGCAACGGACTAGTATCTTCCGGGGAGCTGTTTTTT. It translates to CASNGLVSSGELFF.

The CDR3 loop reads CASSLEDRNQPQHF. For the CDR3, the DNA is TGTGCCAGCAGCTTAGAGGACCGAAATCAGCCCCAGCATTTT. The V gene is TRBV7-9, the J gene TRBJ1-5; unclear D gene. This CDR3 spans 14 amino acids. The germline V gene has CDR1 SEHNR and CDR2 FQNEAQ (reference sequence). V was clipped by 1 base and J by 4 bases, with 8 bases between them.

This clonotype was observed at least ten times. The chain has TRBV11-2 and TRBJ2-5; 11 bases align to TRBD2. Germline-derived CDR1 and CDR2 are SGHAT and FQNNGV. V lost 5 bases to trimming and J lost 5 bases; unmatched junction nucleotides: 13. The CDR3 totals 17 residues. CDR3 coding DNA: TGTGCCAGCAGCCGAGGGTTACTAGCGGGAGTTCAGGAGACCCAGTACTTC. It codes for CASSRGLLAGVQETQYF.

In regard to this clonotype: A read error may explain this, as a much larger clone is one base away. The V call is TRBV29-1, the J call TRBJ2-5, with D hard to call. The CDR3 is 9 amino acids. Trimming took 7 bases from V and 5 from J, leaving 5 bases between them. From germline, CDR1 is SQVTM and CDR2 ANQGSEA. Written as DNA, the CDR3 is TGCAGCGGTGACGAGACCCAGTACTTC. Translating gives CSGDETQYF.

This clonotype was detected ten times or more. The J gene is TRBJ2-1, the V gene TRBV12-3 or TRBV12-4; D gene uncertain. The CDR3 length is 11 residues. V was shortened by 0 bases and J by 8 bases, with 2 bases between the two germline ends. CDR3 sequence reads: CASSLAYEQFF. The CDR3, as DNA: TGTGCCAGCAGTTTAGCCTATGAGCAGTTCTTC.

This clonotype was detected only a few times. The rearrangement uses TRBV12-3 or TRBV12-4 and TRBJ2-5; D is uncertain. V lost 2 bases and J lost 7, with 14 bases in between. This CDR3 has 14 amino acids. The chain's CDR3 is CASSLRRAKGTQYF. As DNA, the CDR3 is TGTGCCAGCAGTTTACGTCGAGCGAAAGGGACCCAGTACTTC.

The chain carries TRBV27 and TRBJ2-2; D uncertain. The CDR3 contains 16 residues. CDR1 MNHEY and CDR2 SMNVEV come from the germline V gene (reference sequence). V was clipped by 6 bases and J by 0 bases, with 14 bases between them. The CDR3 is CASSPDRYPNTGELFF. As DNA, the CDR3 is TGTGCCAGCAGCCCAGACCGCTACCCGAACACCGGGGAGCTGTTTTTT.

The J gene is TRBJ2-2, the V gene TRBV29-1, with D uncertain. The CDR3 is 11 amino acids. The germline CDR1 and CDR2 sequences are SQVTM and ANQGSEA. Between the trimmed V and J ends, which lost 7 bases and 4 bases, there was a span of 7 bases. This CDR3 is CSAESTGELFF. The CDR3 nucleotides are TGCAGCGCCGAGTCCACCGGGGAGCTGTTTTTT.

The rearrangement links TRBV29-1 to TRBJ2-1; TRBD2 matches 10 bases. From germline, CDR1 is SQVTM and CDR2 ANQGSEA. V was pared by 2 bases and J by 8 bases, with 9 bases of the junction left unmatched. The CDR3 has 15 residues. This CDR3 is CSVEIQLAGYDEQFF. The DNA of the CDR3 is TGCAGCGTTGAAATTCAACTAGCGGGGTATGATGAGCAGTTCTTC.

This chain uses TRBV4-1 with TRBJ1-2, with 7 bases lining up with TRBD1. Germline CDR1 MGHRA, CDR2 YSYEKL. V lost 0 bases and J lost 6; bases outside the gene matches: 16. CDR3 length: 18 amino acids. CDR3 coding DNA: TGCGCCAGCAGCCAAGATATGGGACAGCCCCTCAGTGAGAATGGCTACACCTTC. This encodes CASSQDMGQPLSENGYTF.

The chain links TRBV6-5 to TRBJ1-6; the match to TRBD1 covers 7 bases. V gave up 2 bases and J gave up 14 bases; unmatched junction bases: 6. Germline CDR1 and CDR2: MNHEY and SVGAGI. The CDR3 consists of 13 residues. The CDR3 DNA is TGTGCCAGCAGTTACGCCGACAGGGCCACCCTCCACTTT. Protein sequence: CASSYADRATLHF.

This rearrangement joins TRBV14 to TRBJ2-1; D perhaps matches TRBD1 (6 bases). With 5 bases removed from V and 7 bases from J, the gap between germline ends came to 18 bases. This CDR3 has 15 amino acids. Germline-derived CDR1 and CDR2 are SGHDN and FVKESK. This CDR3 reads CASSYGQSLMNEQFF. The CDR3 DNA reads as TGTGCCAGCAGCTACGGACAGAGTCTTATGAATGAGCAGTTCTTC.

The V gene is TRBV5-1, the J gene TRBJ2-2, with D tentatively TRBD2 (6 bases). The germline CDR1 and CDR2 sequences are SGHRS and YFSETQ. V lost 4 bases and J 2 bases, leaving 15 bases between the germline ends. The length of the CDR3 is 16 residues. The CDR3 sequence is CASSPPGLLNTGELFF. Here the CDR3 DNA reads TGCGCCAGCAGCCCTCCGGGACTTTTAAACACCGGGGAGCTGTTTTTT.

This clonotype was seen at least ten times. The chain couples TRBV7-2 to TRBJ2-3; D assignment may be TRBD1 or TRBD2 (5 bases each). The CDR3 extends over 12 amino acids. V lost 4 bases and J lost 7, with 9 bases in between. The germline V gene encodes CDR1 SGHTA and CDR2 FQGNSA. The CDR3 coding sequence is TGTGCCAGCAGCTCCTGGGGGAATACGCAGTATTTT. This sequence encodes CASSSWGNTQYF.

This clonotype was recorded many times. V usage is TRBV2 and J usage is TRBJ2-1; possible D gene TRBD2, 5 bases. The CDR3 sequence is 14 residues long. The ends were cut back, 4 bases at V and 1 base at J, with 8 bases in the middle. Germline assignment: CDR1 SNHLY and CDR2 FYNNEI. CDR3 sequence (DNA): TGTGCCAGCAGTGGGCTAGCTTCCTACAATGAGCAGTTCTTC. It yields the protein CASSGLASYNEQFF.

The genes are TRBV20-1 and TRBJ1-5; D unresolved. This CDR3 comprises 13 residues. Germline assignment: CDR1 DFQATT and CDR2 SNEGSKA (reference sequence). CDR3 sequence: CSPVFIGRQPQHF. The CDR3 bases are TGCAGCCCAGTTTTTATTGGGCGCCAGCCCCAGCATTTT.

This clonotype was seen just once. A read error may be the cause here, since a much bigger clone is one base away. The gene calls are TRBV5-1 and TRBJ2-3; perhaps TRBD2 as D (7 bases). This CDR3 has 14 residues. Trimming pared 4 bases from V and 4 bases from J, leaving 13 bases between. Per germline, CDR1 SGHRS and CDR2 YFSETQ. The CDR3 spells CASSERDTADTQYF. The CDR3 bases are TGCGCCAGCAGCGAGCGGGACACCGCAGATACGCAGTATTTT.

This clonotype was detected ten times or more. This may stem from a read error, because a much larger clone lies one nucleotide away. The rearrangement uses TRBV6-6 and TRBJ2-7; D unresolved. The CDR3 contains 14 residues. Germline loops: CDR1 MNHNY, CDR2 SVGAGI (reference sequence). CDR3 DNA sequence: TGTGCCAGCAGTGACTCTGACGGATCCTACGAGCAGTACTTC. Its translation: CASSDSDGSYEQYF.

The chain recombines TRBV5-5 with TRBJ1-5, with 7 positions matching TRBD1. The germline CDR1 and CDR2 sequences are SGHKS and YYEKEE (reference sequence). This CDR3 is built from 17 residues. V shed 4 bases, J shed 0 bases, and the junction held 10 bases outside the gene matches. CDR3: CASSQTGLGGSNQPQHF. For the CDR3, the DNA is TGTGCCAGCAGCCAGACAGGGTTGGGGGGTAGCAATCAGCCCCAGCATTTT.

In its sample, this clonotype was seen many times. An end of the junction does not agree with germline; a read error may underlie this. The V and J genes are TRBV5-1 and TRBJ2-5; D is uncertain. CDR3 length: 12 amino acids. The germline gives CDR1 SGHRS, CDR2 YFSETQ. The chain's CDR3 is CASSLGQETQYF. The CDR3 nucleotides read TGTGCCAGCAGTTTAGGGCAAGAGACCCAGTACTTC.

This sequence joins TRBV27 and TRBJ2-3, with D perhaps matching TRBD2 (6 bases). The CDR3 loop spans 19 amino acids. Germline CDR1 reads MNHEY; CDR2 reads SMNVEV (reference sequence). V shed 3 bases and J shed 2 bases, with 24 bases lying between them. CDR3 amino acids: CASSFPPAERTGVTDTQYF. In DNA form, the CDR3 reads TGTGCCAGCAGTTTCCCCCCCGCAGAAAGGACGGGGGTCACAGATACGCAGTATTTT.